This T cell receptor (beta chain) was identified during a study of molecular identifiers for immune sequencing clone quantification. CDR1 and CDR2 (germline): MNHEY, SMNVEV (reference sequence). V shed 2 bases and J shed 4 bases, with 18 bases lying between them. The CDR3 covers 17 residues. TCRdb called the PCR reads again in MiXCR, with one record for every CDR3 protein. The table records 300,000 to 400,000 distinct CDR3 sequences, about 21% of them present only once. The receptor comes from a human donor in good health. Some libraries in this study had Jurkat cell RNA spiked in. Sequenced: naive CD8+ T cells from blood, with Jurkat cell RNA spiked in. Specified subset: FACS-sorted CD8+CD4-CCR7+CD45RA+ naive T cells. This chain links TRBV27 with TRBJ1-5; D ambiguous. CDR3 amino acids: CASSLMSPLLGNQPQHF. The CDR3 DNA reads TGTGCCAGCAGTTTAATGTCACCCCTTCTAGGGAATCAGCCCCAGCATTTT.